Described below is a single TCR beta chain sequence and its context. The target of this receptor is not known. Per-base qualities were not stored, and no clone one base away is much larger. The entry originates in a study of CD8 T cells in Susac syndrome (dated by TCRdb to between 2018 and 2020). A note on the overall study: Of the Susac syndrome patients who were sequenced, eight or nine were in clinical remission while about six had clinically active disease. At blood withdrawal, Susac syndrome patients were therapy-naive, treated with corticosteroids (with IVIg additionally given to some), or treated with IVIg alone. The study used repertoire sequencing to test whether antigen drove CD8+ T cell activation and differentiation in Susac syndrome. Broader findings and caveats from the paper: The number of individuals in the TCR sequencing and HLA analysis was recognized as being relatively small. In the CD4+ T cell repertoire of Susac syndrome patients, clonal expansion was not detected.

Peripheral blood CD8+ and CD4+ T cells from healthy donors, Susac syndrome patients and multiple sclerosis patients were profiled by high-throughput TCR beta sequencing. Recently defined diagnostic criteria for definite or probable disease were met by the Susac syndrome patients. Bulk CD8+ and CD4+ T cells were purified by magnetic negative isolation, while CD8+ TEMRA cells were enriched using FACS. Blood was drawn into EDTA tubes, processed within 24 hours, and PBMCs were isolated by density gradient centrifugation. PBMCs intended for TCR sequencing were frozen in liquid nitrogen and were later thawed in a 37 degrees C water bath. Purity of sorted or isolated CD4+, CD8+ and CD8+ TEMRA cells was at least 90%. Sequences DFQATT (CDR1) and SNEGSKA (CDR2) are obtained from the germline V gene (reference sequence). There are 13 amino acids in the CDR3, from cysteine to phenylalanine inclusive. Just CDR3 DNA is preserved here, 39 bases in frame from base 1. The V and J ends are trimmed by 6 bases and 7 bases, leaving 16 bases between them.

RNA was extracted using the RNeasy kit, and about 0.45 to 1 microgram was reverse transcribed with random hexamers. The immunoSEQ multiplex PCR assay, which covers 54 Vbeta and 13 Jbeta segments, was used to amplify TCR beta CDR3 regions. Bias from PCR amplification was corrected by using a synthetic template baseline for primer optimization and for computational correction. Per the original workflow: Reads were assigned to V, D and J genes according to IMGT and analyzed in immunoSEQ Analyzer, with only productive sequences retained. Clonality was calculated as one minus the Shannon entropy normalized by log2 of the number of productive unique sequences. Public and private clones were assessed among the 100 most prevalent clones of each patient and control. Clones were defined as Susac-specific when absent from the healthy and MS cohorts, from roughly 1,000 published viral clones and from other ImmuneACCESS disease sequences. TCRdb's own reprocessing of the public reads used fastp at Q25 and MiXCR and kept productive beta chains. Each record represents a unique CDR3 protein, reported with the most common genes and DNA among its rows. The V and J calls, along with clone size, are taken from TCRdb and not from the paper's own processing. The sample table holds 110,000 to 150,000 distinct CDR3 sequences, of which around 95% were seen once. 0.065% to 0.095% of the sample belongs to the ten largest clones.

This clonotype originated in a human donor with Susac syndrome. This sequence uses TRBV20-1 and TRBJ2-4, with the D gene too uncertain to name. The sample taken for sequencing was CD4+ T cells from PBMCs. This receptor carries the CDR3 CSARETMRNIQYF. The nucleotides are TGCAGTGCAAGGGAAACTATGAGGAACATTCAGTACTTC.